This T cell receptor beta chain stems from a study of cytomegalovirus exposure and HLA in healthy donors. Study-level findings and limits: More clonal expansion characterized HLA-associated TCR beta chains than equally common others in a later analysis. The HLA-A and HLA-B alleles of most subjects were reportedly predicted accurately from TCR beta sequences. It is likely that the observed cluster of highly shared sequence variants was a sequencing artifact.

Per germline, CDR1 SGHTA and CDR2 FQGNSA. This CDR3 has 14 amino acids. The V end was cut by 4 bases, the J end by 8 bases, with 14 bases between. In regard to this clone: Its antigen is unidentified.

Healthy people donating bone marrow made up the donors. This PCR relied on a set of 60 Vbeta primers and 13 Jbeta primers. TCRdb keeps only in-frame clones here, not all; method: immunoSEQ multiplex PCR. The data contain about 180,000 clones, 81% of them singletons. The V gene is TRBV7-2, the J gene TRBJ1-4; D not certain. The clonotype originates from a woman aged 25 to 45 in good health and CMV-seronegative. The material sequenced was PBMCs. The CDR3 reads CASSSREGVEKLFF. The CDR3 nucleotides are TGTGCCAGCAGCTCGAGGGAGGGTGTGGAAAAACTGTTTTTT.